The clone carrying this T cell receptor (beta chain) was found a few times. The PCR had 60 Vbeta and 13 Jbeta primers. Some clones are missing from TCRdb's copy, which holds only in-frame ones; the method was immunoSEQ multiplex PCR. This sample has about 80,000 clones, with 80% found just once. This sample stems from a study of cytomegalovirus exposure and HLA in healthy donors. This TCR was recovered from a woman in her forties or fifties in good health and CMV-seropositive. Sequenced sample: PBMCs.

The CDR3 region has the DNA TGTGCTAGTGGTTTGGGCGGGGGGGCGCAGACCCAGTACTTC. This codes for CASGLGGGAQTQYF. The V and J genes are TRBV12-5 and TRBJ2-5; 9 bases are shared with TRBD2. Germline trimming cut 1 base from V and 6 bases from J; bases unmatched to any gene: 3. The V gene's germline CDR1 is LGHNT and CDR2 FRNRAP. The CDR3 consists of 14 residues. The complete variable domain, with remaining parts taken from reference TRBV12-5 and TRBJ2-5, reads DARVTQTPRHKVTEMGQEVTMRCQPILGHNTVFWYRQTMMQGLELLAYFRNRAPLDDSGMPKDRFSAEMPDATLATLKIQPSEPRDSAVYFCASGLGGGAQTQYFGPGTRLLVL.